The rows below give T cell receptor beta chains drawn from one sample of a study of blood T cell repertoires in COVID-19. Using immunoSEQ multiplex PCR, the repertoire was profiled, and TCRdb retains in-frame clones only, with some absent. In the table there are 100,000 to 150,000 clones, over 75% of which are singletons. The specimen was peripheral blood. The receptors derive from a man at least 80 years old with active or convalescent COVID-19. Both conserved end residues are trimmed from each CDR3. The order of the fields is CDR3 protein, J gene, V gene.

CDR3 protein: ASSLGNTGGSNEQF
J gene: TRBJ2-1
V gene: TRBV7-3

CDR3 protein: ASSDLARTYCEQY
J gene: TRBJ2-7
V gene: TRBV6-4

CDR3 protein: ASSFLDRVLDEQF
J gene: TRBJ2-1
V gene: TRBV28

CDR3 protein: ASSLHPSQGVNYGYT
J gene: TRBJ1-2
V gene: TRBV7-9

CDR3 protein: AWIQVRLNTEAF
J gene: TRBJ1-1
V gene: TRBV30

CDR3 protein: ASSYSGQGPLATNEKLF
J gene: TRBJ1-4
V gene: TRBV27

CDR3 protein: ASSLGQVSYNEQF
J gene: TRBJ2-1
V gene: TRBV5-4

CDR3 protein: ASRARLAGATNTGELF
J gene: TRBJ2-2
V gene: TRBV2

CDR3 protein: ASSWGGLTRTSGNTIY
J gene: TRBJ1-3
V gene: TRBV19

CDR3 protein: SALTGLRSYEQY
J gene: TRBJ2-7
V gene: TRBV29-1

CDR3 protein: ASSRKPRGNYT
J gene: TRBJ1-2
V gene: TRBV12-3/TRBV12-4

CDR3 protein: ASSKGTGRTEAF
J gene: TRBJ1-1
V gene: TRBV7-2

CDR3 protein: ASSAHGQGQGPEAF
J gene: TRBJ1-1
V gene: TRBV5-1

CDR3 protein: ASSLNQGFDGYT
J gene: TRBJ1-2
V gene: TRBV7-3

CDR3 protein: ASSDGQNNSPLH
J gene: TRBJ1-6
V gene: TRBV9

CDR3 protein: ASSIGDTKPFSGANVLT
J gene: TRBJ2-6
V gene: TRBV19

CDR3 protein: ASSHVRGTDTQY
J gene: TRBJ2-3
V gene: TRBV6-5